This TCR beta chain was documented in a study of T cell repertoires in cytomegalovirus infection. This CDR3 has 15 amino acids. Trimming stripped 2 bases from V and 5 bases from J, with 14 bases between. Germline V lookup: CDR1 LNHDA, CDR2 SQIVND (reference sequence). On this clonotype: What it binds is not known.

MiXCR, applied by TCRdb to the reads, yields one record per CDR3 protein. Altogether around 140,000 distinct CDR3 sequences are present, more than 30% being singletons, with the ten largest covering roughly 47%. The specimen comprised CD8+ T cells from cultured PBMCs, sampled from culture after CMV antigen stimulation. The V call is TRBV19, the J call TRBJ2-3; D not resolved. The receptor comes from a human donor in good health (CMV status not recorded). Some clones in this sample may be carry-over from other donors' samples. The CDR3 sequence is CASSIWSPGGDTQYF. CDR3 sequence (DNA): TGTGCCAGTAGTATATGGAGTCCGGGTGGAGATACGCAGTATTTT.